This T cell receptor beta chain is from a study of cytomegalovirus exposure and HLA in healthy donors (TCRdb year 2017). A note on the overall study: In an earlier analysis of roughly 590 of the donors, about 270 Gb of sequence data and just under 120 million unique TCR beta sequences from 180 million or so T cells were reported. An early release that covered around 590 HLA-typed donors contained about 300 gigabases of sequencing data and 70 million to 100 million unique TCR sequences. Of the 300 to 500 genotyped donors, approximately 81% were placed in the genetic ancestry cluster associated with self-reported Caucasian donors. The aim of the study was to test whether cataloging public T cell receptors could identify signatures of past pathogen exposure. The study profiled the T cell repertoires of 500 to 800 subjects by immunosequencing and related them to cytomegalovirus serostatus. A separate validation cohort of some 130 different subjects was used in addition to the roughly 670-subject first cohort. To predict cytomegalovirus infection status, the study combined high-throughput TCR immunosequencing, statistical association of individual TCRs with disease status, and machine learning. To study patterns of TCR occurrence, a later analysis re-analyzed previously published TCR beta repertoires from several hundred donors and added high-resolution HLA genotyping. In the later analysis, no new phenotypic data were used to find candidate immune exposures; instead, reliance was placed on TCR beta sequences and their occurrence across donors. To decide whether each TCR beta V gene segment behaved as functional or pseudogenic, an earlier analysis of several hundred of the donors relied on high-throughput TCR beta sequencing. Alongside the repertoire data, information on donor age, sex, ethnicity and CMV serostatus was compiled. Genome-wide SNP genotypes for about 60% of the 666 donors were used in a later genetic analysis, which treated that subset as a discovery cohort. All discovery cohort repertoires had been generated using a single sequencing platform. Class I and class II HLA loci were covered by the typing at four-digit resolution. Typing coverage differed by locus: A, B, C, DRB1 and DQB1 were typed in about 620-630 donors, DQA1 in approximately 520, DPA1 in over 600, and DPB1 in just under 490. Roughly 5 DR-DQ haplotypes were treated as single units for association and clustering because of strong linkage in the cohort. Among 398 genotyped donors of the cohort, an average of about 220,000 unique TCR beta nucleotide sequences was sequenced per donor, of which roughly 18% were non-productive.

Worth noting for this clone: The antigen it binds to is not known. Base qualities are not at hand, and no much larger clone is one base apart.

Library prep was done by the immunoSEQ multiplex PCR assay. For the multiplex PCR, a mixture combining 60 forward primers for TCR Vbeta segments and 13 reverse primers for TCR Jbeta segments was used. Amplification of the CDR3 region of rearranged TCR beta genes was performed with a multiplex PCR assay on genomic DNA. The amplified TCR beta libraries were sequenced on the Illumina HiSeq System as 87-base-pair reads. As for the authors' bioinformatics: A later analysis tallied 75 million to 95 million unique TCR beta chains across the 660 or so repertoires, and about 12 million of those chains were shared by two or more donors. Raw reads were error-corrected and collapsed into unique sequences by a nearest-neighbor algorithm in which closely related sequences were merged to remove PCR and sequencing errors. V, D and J gene segments were assigned by aligning CDR3 sequences to IMGT reference sequences. For a sequence to be retained, a match of at least six nucleotides was required to both a V gene segment and a J gene segment. A rearrangement was called productive if the CDR3 had no stop codons and remained in frame with V and J, and every other rearrangement was called non-productive. Following IMGT convention, CDR3 was defined as the stretch from the second conserved V-encoded cysteine to the conserved J-encoded phenylalanine. Sequences without an unambiguous match to a single V gene segment were excluded from the earlier analysis of almost 600 of the donors. In an earlier analysis of around 600 of the donors, V segments were called functional above 56.7% productive rearrangements and were called segregating when the between-donor standard deviation exceeded 5%. A statistical classification framework was built for diagnosing cytomegalovirus status from the catalog of TCR beta chain sequences. In a later analysis, V and J genes were assigned by comparing TCR nucleotide sequences against IMGT/GENE-DB human TR gene sequences. The TCRdist pipeline was used in a later analysis to assign CDR3 sequences and most-parsimonious VDJ recombination scenarios. In a later analysis, each TCR beta chain was defined by its CDR3 amino acid sequence together with its V-gene family, and reads lacking a unique V-gene family were excluded. To address suspected cross-contamination and a sequencing artifact, a later analysis removed 592 highly shared, low-generation-probability nucleotide sequences. A later analysis calculated a clonal expansion index for each public chain from normalized within-repertoire ranks of inferred template counts. Generation probabilities in a later analysis came from a VDJ recombination model fitted to out-of-frame rearrangements, and those results were checked against IGoR. A later analysis scored TCR-TCR, TCR-HLA and TCR-CMV co-occurrence with hypergeometric tests, applying a repertoire-size bias correction to TCR pairs. A later analysis estimated false discovery rates by permuting HLA or CMV assignments 20 times. A later analysis grouped co-occurring TCRs with DBSCAN, adding TCRdist sequence similarity when clustering within HLA-allele-positive subsets. Repertoires with fewer than 30,000 or more than 120,000 public chains were left out of co-occurrence clustering, as were five repertoires with anomalous nucleotide sharing. Entries here come from immuneACCESS through TCRdb and include only in-frame sequences with V and J called. Some clones fail to appear in such tables; in the studies checked, an unresolved V gene covers under half of the shortfall, and the cause of the remainder is unknown. The DNA was the basis for D and trimming; V, J and clone size are from that table. This sample holds under 300,000 clones; 70% to 90% were observed only once. The ten largest account for around 3.7% of the sample.

Beyond this particular receptor, the publication reports: Presence/absence analyses assumed roughly uniform sequencing depth across donors, an assumption that may not hold. Because counts were too low, some 17 rarely observed V segments, including chromosome 9 orphons, were excluded from the earlier analysis of some 590 of the donors. In a later analysis, most CMV-associated TCR beta chains were found to appear HLA-restricted, with HLA associations seemingly driven largely by CMV exposure. Compared with equally common non-associated chains, HLA-associated TCR beta chains in a later analysis were more clonally expanded and had lower generation probabilities. While some public TCRs were present in many individuals, most TCR sequences turned up only very rarely across donors. Correlated functional status among segregating V segments might be attributable to linkage disequilibrium, but an unknown experimental factor could not be ruled out. According to a later analysis, TCR association rates differed among HLA loci, with DRB1 alleles showing the most associated TCRs and HLA-C alleles showing the fewest. A later analysis associated 15,000 to 20,000 TCR beta sequences with specific HLA alleles at a false discovery rate of 0.05. HLA typing was unavailable for some donors at each locus, so association tests used only the typed subset. A cluster of highly shared sequence variants was judged likely to represent a technical artifact of the sequencing pipeline. A further reported finding was that TCR beta sequences accurately predicted the HLA-A and HLA-B alleles for most subjects in the first cohort. Cytomegalovirus status was reported to be diagnosed by the classifier with high specificity and sensitivity in both the original and validation cohorts. A later genetic analysis reported fewer N-insertions in productive TCRs among donors in an Asian-associated ancestry cluster than the roughly 700-donor mean. In an earlier analysis of approximately 590 of the donors, most TCR beta V segments were observed in productive rearrangements about 87% or about 30% of the time, broadly matching IMGT annotations. In a later analysis, several top co-occurrence clusters were reported to appear linked to parvovirus B19, influenza, CMV and Epstein-Barr virus. The 87-base-pair reads could not distinguish some IMGT-functional V segments, including TRBV6-2 and TRBV6-3, so those segments were excluded. It was suggested by the authors that the approach could potentially be generalized to other disease states and immunological phenotypes. V-gene and J-gene trimming of TCR beta chains was associated with a missense DCLRE1C variant in a later genetic analysis, and the association was replicated in an independent cohort. The study gave a list of under 200 TCR beta chains associated with cytomegalovirus. In vitro tests confirmed that three of the cytomegalovirus-associated TCR beta chains recognize cytomegalovirus antigens. This cohort had only TCR beta chains sequenced, and the lack of alpha or paired-chain data limited which features could be detected. For the cohort, immune exposure information was limited to CMV serostatus. Strong co-occurrence of HLA alleles, especially DR and DQ, made assigning TCR associations to individual alleles difficult.

The cohort comprised approximately 700 healthy bone marrow donors. All cohort members were sampled while nominally healthy, although unrecorded immune exposures were likely present. The donor tested CMV seropositive and was one of the 289 seropositive cohort members. Each donor provided a peripheral blood sample, and peripheral blood mononuclear cells were used for TCR beta sequencing. Genomic DNA extraction from the blood cell samples was performed with the Qiagen DNeasy Blood Extraction Kit. The junction shows trimming of 4 bases on V and 1 base on J, plus 16 bases between the germline ends. CDR1 and CDR2 (WNHNN, SYGVQD) derive from the germline V gene (reference sequence). The CDR3, cysteine through phenylalanine, is 16 amino acids long. The sequence is cut down to CDR3 DNA, 48 bases in frame from base 1.

This TCR was recovered from a man aged 40-55 years in good health and CMV-seropositive. The specimen sequenced was PBMCs. The rearrangement combines TRBV10-1 with TRBJ1-1; no D gene call is confident. For the CDR3, the sequence is CASSVPPGQWNTEAFF. In nucleotides, the sequence is TGCGCCAGCAGTGTCCCGCCTGGGCAGTGGAACACTGAAGCTTTCTTT.